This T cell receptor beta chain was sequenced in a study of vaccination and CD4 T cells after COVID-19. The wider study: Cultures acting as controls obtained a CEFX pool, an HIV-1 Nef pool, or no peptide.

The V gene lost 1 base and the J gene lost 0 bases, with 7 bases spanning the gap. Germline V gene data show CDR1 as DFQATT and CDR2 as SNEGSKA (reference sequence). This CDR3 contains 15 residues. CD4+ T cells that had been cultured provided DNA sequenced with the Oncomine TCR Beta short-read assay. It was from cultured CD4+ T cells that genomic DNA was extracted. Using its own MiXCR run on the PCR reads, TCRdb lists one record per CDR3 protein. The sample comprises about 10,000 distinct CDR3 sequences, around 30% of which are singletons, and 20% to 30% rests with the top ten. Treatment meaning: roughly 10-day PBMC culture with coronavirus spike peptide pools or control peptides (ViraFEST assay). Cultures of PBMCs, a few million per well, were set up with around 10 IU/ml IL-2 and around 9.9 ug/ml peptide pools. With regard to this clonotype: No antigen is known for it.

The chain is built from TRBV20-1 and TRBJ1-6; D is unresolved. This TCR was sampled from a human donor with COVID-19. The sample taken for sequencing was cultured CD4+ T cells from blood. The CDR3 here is CSARGSSSYNSPLHF. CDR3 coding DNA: TGCAGTGCTAGAGGATCCAGCTCCTATAATTCACCCCTCCACTTT.